The rows below give T cell receptor beta chains drawn from one sample of a study of cytomegalovirus exposure and HLA in healthy donors. Here immunoSEQ multiplex PCR was the method, and the copy in TCRdb shows in-frame clones only, minus some. The data hold about 160,000 clones, with 80% to 90% observed a single time. Input material: PBMCs. The receptors derive from a woman under 30 in good health and CMV-seronegative. CDR3s include the opening cysteine and the closing phenylalanine or tryptophan. D genes are given only for firm matches. Not all rows give a size; the values are once, few, many and, for expanded clones, a class.

v_gene: TRBV27; d_gene: TRBD2; abundance: -; j_gene: TRBJ2-7; CDR3nt: TGTGCCGGCAGTTGGGGATCAACTAGCGGCTACGAGCAGTACTTC; CDR3aa: CAGSWGSTSGYEQYF
v_gene: TRBV5-1; d_gene: -; abundance: -; j_gene: TRBJ1-1; CDR3nt: TGCGCCAGCAGGACAGATCCGAACACTGAAGCTTTCTTT; CDR3aa: CASRTDPNTEAFF
v_gene: TRBV19; d_gene: -; abundance: -; j_gene: TRBJ2-7; CDR3nt: TGTGCCAGTAGTATTGGGAAGGACTACGAGCAGTACTTC; CDR3aa: CASSIGKDYEQYF
v_gene: TRBV11-1; d_gene: -; abundance: -; j_gene: TRBJ1-1; CDR3nt: TGTGCCAGCAGCGACGCGACAGGCTCGAACACTGAAGCTTTCTTT; CDR3aa: CASSDATGSNTEAFF
v_gene: TRBV5-1; d_gene: -; abundance: -; j_gene: TRBJ2-7; CDR3nt: TGCGCCAGCAGCTTTGACAGCTACGAGCAGTACTTC; CDR3aa: CASSFDSYEQYF
v_gene: TRBV6-5; d_gene: TRBD1; abundance: -; j_gene: TRBJ1-4; CDR3nt: TGTGCCAGCAGTTACAACAGGGGGAATGAAAAACTGTTTTTT; CDR3aa: CASSYNRGNEKLFF
v_gene: TRBV6-5; d_gene: TRBD2; abundance: -; j_gene: TRBJ2-5; CDR3nt: TGTGCCAGCAGTTACGTGGGCCTAGCGGGAGAAGAGACCCAGTACTTC; CDR3aa: CASSYVGLAGEETQYF
v_gene: TRBV11-2; d_gene: TRBD1; abundance: -; j_gene: TRBJ1-1; CDR3nt: TGTGCCAGCACCCCGACCAGGGGGTCCACTGAAGCTTTCTTT; CDR3aa: CASTPTRGSTEAFF
v_gene: TRBV19; d_gene: -; abundance: -; j_gene: TRBJ1-5; CDR3nt: TGTGCCAGTAGGCAGGGAGGGGCCGCTCAGCCCCAGCATTTT; CDR3aa: CASRQGGAAQPQHF
v_gene: TRBV9; d_gene: TRBD1; abundance: -; j_gene: TRBJ1-2; CDR3nt: TGTGCCAGCAGCGTAGGTCCAATCGGGACAGGGGGCGGCTACACCTTC; CDR3aa: CASSVGPIGTGGGYTF
v_gene: TRBV28; d_gene: -; abundance: -; j_gene: TRBJ1-1; CDR3nt: TGTGCCAGCAGTTTATCGACTGAAGCTTTCTTT; CDR3aa: CASSLSTEAFF
v_gene: TRBV6-1; d_gene: -; abundance: -; j_gene: TRBJ1-4; CDR3nt: TGTGCCAGCAGTGAAGCTTACAAATCGGGGGAAAAACTGTTTTTT; CDR3aa: CASSEAYKSGEKLFF
v_gene: TRBV4-1; d_gene: TRBD1; abundance: -; j_gene: TRBJ2-7; CDR3nt: TGCGCCAGCAGCCAAGATCGCGGGACAGGGACGTACGAGCAGTACTTC; CDR3aa: CASSQDRGTGTYEQYF
v_gene: TRBV28; d_gene: -; abundance: few; j_gene: TRBJ2-7; CDR3nt: TGTGCCAGCAGTTATAGGAGCTCCTACGAGCAGTACTTC; CDR3aa: CASSYRSSYEQYF
v_gene: TRBV28; d_gene: -; abundance: -; j_gene: TRBJ2-7; CDR3nt: TGTGCCAGCAGCCGAATCGCAGGGGTGGGCTACGAGCAGTACTTC; CDR3aa: CASSRIAGVGYEQYF
v_gene: TRBV28; d_gene: TRBD2; abundance: -; j_gene: TRBJ2-7; CDR3nt: TGTGCCAGCAGTCCACCTAGCGGAAGGGCTTACGAGCAGTACTTC; CDR3aa: CASSPPSGRAYEQYF
v_gene: TRBV30; d_gene: TRBD2; abundance: once; j_gene: TRBJ2-5; CDR3nt: TGTGCCTGGAGTGTGGCTTTCGCGGGAGTGGAGACCCAGTACTTC; CDR3aa: CAWSVAFAGVETQYF